This T cell receptor (beta chain) was retrieved from a study of cytomegalovirus exposure and HLA in healthy donors (dated 2017 in TCRdb). In terms of the full investigation: In an earlier analysis of about 560 of the donors, approximately 300 Gb of sequence data and 117 million unique TCR beta sequences from 180 million or so T cells were reported. Roughly 290 gigabases of sequencing data and roughly 80 million unique TCR sequences made up an early release that covered approximately 700 HLA-typed donors. Of the roughly 410 genotyped donors, 70% to 90% were placed in the genetic ancestry cluster associated with self-reported Caucasian donors. The study was designed to test whether signatures of past pathogen exposure could be identified by cataloging public T cell receptors. The T cell repertoires of 550 to 850 subjects were profiled by immunosequencing and related to cytomegalovirus serostatus. A separate validation cohort of about 110 different subjects was used in addition to the roughly 670-subject first cohort. To predict cytomegalovirus infection status, the study combined high-throughput TCR immunosequencing, statistical association of individual TCRs with disease status, and machine learning. In a later analysis, previously published TCR beta repertoires from 550 to 750 donors were re-analyzed and high-resolution HLA genotyping was added so that TCR occurrence patterns could be studied. In the later analysis, no new phenotypic data were used to find candidate immune exposures; instead, reliance was placed on TCR beta sequences and their occurrence across donors. To decide whether each TCR beta V gene segment behaved as functional or pseudogenic, an earlier analysis of approximately 600 of the donors relied on high-throughput TCR beta sequencing. Donor age, sex, ethnicity and CMV serostatus were collected together with the repertoire data. A later genetic analysis took genome-wide SNP genotypes for about three fifths of the roughly 670 donors and used that subset as a discovery cohort. All discovery cohort repertoires had been generated on a single sequencing platform. HLA typing covered class I and class II loci at four-digit resolution. The number of donors typed differed by locus, with about 620-630 for A, B, C, DRB1 and DQB1, roughly 520 for DQA1, some 570 for DPA1, and around 460 for DPB1. Roughly 5 DR-DQ haplotypes were handled as single units for association and clustering, since linkage in the cohort was strong. Among about 390 genotyped donors of the cohort, an average of 235,054 unique TCR beta nucleotide sequences were sequenced per donor, 15% to 20% of them non-productive. Results the study describes overall, beyond this receptor: CMV serostatus was the only immune exposure information available for the cohort. Roughly uniform sequencing depth across donors was assumed in presence/absence analyses, although this assumption may not hold. In a later analysis, most CMV-associated TCR beta chains were found to appear HLA-restricted, with HLA associations seemingly driven largely by CMV exposure. An earlier analysis of around 540 of the donors showed that most TCR beta V segments appeared in productive rearrangements either about 87% or about 30% of the time, which broadly matched IMGT annotations. In vitro tests confirmed that three of the cytomegalovirus-associated TCR beta chains recognize cytomegalovirus antigens. Because counts were too low, roughly 17 rarely observed V segments, including chromosome 9 orphons, were left out of the earlier analysis of 587 of the donors. HLA typing was unavailable for some donors at each locus, so association tests used only the typed subset. When HLA alleles, especially DR and DQ, strongly co-occurred, TCR associations were difficult to assign to individual alleles. Compared with equally common non-associated chains, HLA-associated TCR beta chains in a later analysis were more clonally expanded and had lower generation probabilities. The study listed 164 TCR beta chains as associated with cytomegalovirus. Correlated functional status among segregating V segments might reflect linkage disequilibrium, but an unknown experimental factor could not be ruled out. Some IMGT-functional V segments, including TRBV6-2 and TRBV6-3, could not be told apart with the 87-base-pair reads, so those segments were excluded. A later analysis reported that several top co-occurrence clusters appeared linked to parvovirus B19, influenza, CMV and Epstein-Barr virus. A later analysis found that TCR association rates varied across HLA loci, with DRB1 alleles showing the most associated TCRs and HLA-C alleles the fewest. At a false discovery rate of 0.05, a later analysis linked about 16,000 TCR beta sequences to specific HLA alleles. A cluster of highly shared sequence variants was judged likely to represent a technical artifact of the sequencing pipeline. A further reported finding was that TCR beta sequences accurately predicted the HLA-A and HLA-B alleles for most subjects in the first cohort. In a later genetic analysis, a missense DCLRE1C variant was associated with V-gene and J-gene trimming of TCR beta chains, and the association was replicated in an independent cohort. It was suggested by the authors that the approach could potentially be generalized to other disease states and immunological phenotypes. The cohort was sequenced for TCR beta chains only, and without alpha or paired-chain data the features that could be detected were limited. While some public TCRs were present in many individuals, most TCR sequences turned up only very rarely across donors. Compared with the approximately 720-donor mean, donors in an Asian-associated ancestry cluster had fewer N-insertions in productive TCRs, according to a later genetic analysis. In both the original and validation cohorts, the classifier was reported to diagnose cytomegalovirus status with high specificity and sensitivity.

On this clone: Its antigen specificity is not known. One base away there is no much larger clone; base qualities are not given.

Library preparation employed the immunoSEQ multiplex PCR assay. For the multiplex PCR, a mixture combining 60 forward primers for TCR Vbeta segments and 13 reverse primers for TCR Jbeta segments was used. A multiplex PCR assay on genomic DNA amplified the CDR3 region of rearranged TCR beta genes. The Illumina HiSeq System was used to sequence the amplified TCR beta libraries as 87-base-pair reads. Per the source publication's procedure: A later analysis tallied approximately 87 million unique TCR beta chains across the 666 repertoires, and around 12 million of those chains were shared by two or more donors. Raw reads were error-corrected and collapsed into unique sequences by a nearest-neighbor algorithm in which closely related sequences were merged to remove PCR and sequencing errors. CDR3 sequences were aligned to IMGT reference sequences to assign V, D and J gene segments. Each retained sequence needed at least a six-nucleotide match to both a V gene segment and a J gene segment. Rearrangements were classified as productive when the CDR3 lacked stop codons and remained in frame with V and J, and all other rearrangements were classified as non-productive. Following IMGT convention, CDR3 was defined as the stretch from the second conserved V-encoded cysteine to the conserved J-encoded phenylalanine. In an earlier analysis of more than 550 of the donors, sequences lacking an unambiguous match to a single V gene segment were excluded. In an earlier analysis of 450 to 700 of the donors, V segments were called functional above 56.7% productive rearrangements and were called segregating when the between-donor standard deviation exceeded 5%. To diagnose cytomegalovirus status from the catalog of TCR beta chain sequences, a statistical classification framework was built. In a later analysis, V and J genes were assigned by comparing TCR nucleotide sequences against IMGT/GENE-DB human TR gene sequences. Using the TCRdist pipeline, a later analysis assigned CDR3 sequences along with most-parsimonious VDJ recombination scenarios. A later analysis defined each TCR beta chain by its CDR3 amino acid sequence plus V-gene family, and excluded reads lacking a unique V-gene family. As a way to deal with suspected cross-contamination and a sequencing artifact, a later analysis dropped roughly 600 nucleotide sequences that were highly shared and had low generation probability. In a later analysis, a clonal expansion index was calculated for each public chain from normalized within-repertoire ranks of inferred template counts. In a later analysis, generation probabilities were computed using a VDJ recombination model fitted to out-of-frame rearrangements, and the results were checked against IGoR. Hypergeometric tests were used in a later analysis to score TCR-TCR, TCR-HLA and TCR-CMV co-occurrence, with a repertoire-size bias correction applied to the TCR pairs. A later analysis estimated false discovery rates by permuting HLA or CMV assignments 20 times. In a later analysis, co-occurring TCRs were grouped with DBSCAN, and TCRdist sequence similarity was added when clustering was performed within HLA-allele-positive subsets. Repertoires with fewer than 30,000 or more than 120,000 public chains, plus five repertoires with anomalous nucleotide sharing, were excluded from co-occurrence clustering. Drawn from immuneACCESS, this table holds only the in-frame rearrangements with V and J called that TCRdb kept. Clones are partly lost; checked studies trace under half to an unresolved V gene and leave the rest unexplained. V, J and clone size reflect that table, while D and trimming were determined from the DNA. Recorded for this sample are over 150,000 clones; under 80% of them occurred a single time. The top ten clones comprise about 4.6% of the sample.

The CDR3 contains 12 residues, cysteine and phenylalanine counted. The CDR3 DNA has 36 bases and is translated from base 1. The junction shows trimming of 9 bases on V and 10 bases on J, and the gene matches do not reach 11 bases of it. From the germline V gene (reference sequence), CDR1 is LNHDA and CDR2 is SQIVND. The cohort comprised some 680 healthy bone marrow donors. At the time of sampling, all cohort members were nominally healthy, though unrecorded immune exposures were likely present. The donor was CMV seronegative and was included in the group of about 400 seronegative cohort members. A peripheral blood sample was collected from each donor, and TCR beta sequencing was performed on peripheral blood mononuclear cells. The Qiagen DNeasy Blood Extraction Kit was used to extract genomic DNA from the blood cell samples.

The TCR sequence derives from a man between 35 and 55 years old in good health and CMV-seronegative. The sample comprised PBMCs. Recombination linked TRBV19 to TRBJ1-1, with TRBD1 matching 7 junction bases. The DNA sequence is TGTGCCAGCCGACAGGGACCCAGGGGAGCTTTCTTT. Its translation reads: CASRQGPRGAFF. With the rest looked up from the reference TRBV19 and TRBJ1-1 genes rather than sequenced, the full variable domain is DGGITQSPKYLFRKEGQNVTLSCEQNLNHDAMYWYRQDPGQGLRLIYYSQIVNDFQKGDIAEGYSVSREKKESFPLTVTSAQKNPTAFYLCASRQGPRGAFFGQGTRLTVV.